This TCR beta chain derives from a study of Ad26.COV2.S vaccination and SARS-CoV-2 variants. The germline V gene encodes CDR1 SGHRS and CDR2 YFSETQ. V lost 3 bases, J lost 5 bases, and 10 bases stayed unmatched. This CDR3 contains 17 residues. Described treatment: some 20 received Ad26.COV2.S at low or high dose, single or two shots; about 5 received placebo; per-sample allocation not given. Samples came from day 63 after the first vaccine or placebo injection. TCRdb keeps only in-frame clones here, not all; method: immunoSEQ multiplex PCR. The sample has about 480,000 clones, approximately 90% seen once.

The source of this sequence is a person between 18 and 59 years old who received the Ad26.COV2.S COVID-19 vaccine or a placebo. The sequenced sample was peripheral blood, obtained in a trial of Ad26.COV2.S vaccine versus placebo. This sequence joins TRBV5-1 and TRBJ2-3, with 12 nucleotides matching TRBD2. The CDR3 loop is CASSSKLAGGPRDTQYF. The CDR3, as DNA: TGCGCCAGCAGCTCAAAGCTAGCGGGAGGGCCCAGAGATACGCAGTATTTT.